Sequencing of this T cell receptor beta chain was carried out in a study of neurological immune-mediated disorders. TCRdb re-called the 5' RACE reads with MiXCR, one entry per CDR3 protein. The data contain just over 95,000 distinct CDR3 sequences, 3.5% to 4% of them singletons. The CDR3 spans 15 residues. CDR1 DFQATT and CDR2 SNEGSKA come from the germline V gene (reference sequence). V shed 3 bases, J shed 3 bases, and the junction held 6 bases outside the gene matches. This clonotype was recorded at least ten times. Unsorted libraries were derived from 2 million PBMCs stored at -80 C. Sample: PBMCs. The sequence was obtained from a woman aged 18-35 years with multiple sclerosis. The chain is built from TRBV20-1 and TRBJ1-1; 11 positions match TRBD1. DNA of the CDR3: TGCAGTGCTAGTGATCCGGGACAGGGGGACACTGAAGCTTTCTTT. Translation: CSASDPGQGDTEAFF.